The 21 T cell receptor beta chains reported below all come from one sample, sequenced in a study of T cell responses to AZD1222 COVID-19 vaccine (dated by TCRdb to the early 2020s). The library was produced with the immunoSEQ multiplex PCR assay. TCRdb's version of the immuneACCESS table is confined to in-frame rearrangements and falls short of the full clone set. An unresolved V gene accounts for under half of the shortfall where checked; the remainder is of unknown origin. Across this sample there are tens of thousands of clones, with roughly 88% seen only once. The ten biggest clones cover roughly 3.6% of the sample. The time point label here, explained by the study, means: about 28 days (+/-7) after the second vaccine dose. Sequenced here: peripheral blood, sampled 28 days after the second AZD1222 dose. Every receptor here comes from an adult who received the AZD1222 COVID-19 vaccine.

The genes are TRBV12-3 or TRBV12-4 and TRBJ2-5, with 7 bases aligning to TRBD2. The V gene end was trimmed by 5 bases and the J gene end by 6 bases; junction bases not matched to a gene: 3. The CDR3 contains 12 residues. DNA for the CDR3: TGTGCCAGCAGTCCGGGACTACAGACCCAGTACTTC. Translated: CASSPGLQTQYF.

The genes are TRBV2 and TRBJ2-2; TRBD2 might be the D (6 bases). The germline gives CDR1 SNHLY, CDR2 FYNNEI. V shed 6 bases and J shed 8 bases, with 16 bases lying between them. There are 14 residues in the CDR3. CDR3: CASSGGAGLGELFF. As DNA, the CDR3 is TGTGCCAGCAGCGGAGGGGCCGGTTTAGGGGAGCTGTTTTTT. The full variable domain, its missing parts supplied by reference TRBV2 and TRBJ2-2, is EPEVTQTPSHQVTQMGQEVILRCVPISNHLYFYWYRQILGQKVEFLVSFYNNEISEKSEIFDDQFSVERPDGSNFTLKIRSTKLEDSAMYFCASSGGAGLGELFFGEGSRLTVL.

The chain is built from TRBV30 and TRBJ2-4; D gene ambiguous. This CDR3 has 11 residues. Germline V CDR1 and CDR2: GTSNPN, SVGIG (reference sequence). V lost 0 bases and J 6 bases, leaving 3 bases between the germline ends. CDR3 loop: CAWSVGNIQYF. The CDR3 DNA is TGTGCCTGGAGTGTTGGAAACATTCAGTACTTC. The entire variable domain, with the rest obtained from reference TRBV30 and TRBJ2-4, is as follows: SQTIHQWPATLVQPVGSPLSLECTVEGTSNPNLYWYRQAAGRGLQLLFYSVGIGQISSEVPQNLSASRPQDRQFILSSKKLLLSDSGFYLCAWSVGNIQYFGAGTRLSVL.

The chain links TRBV7-8 to TRBJ1-6; no definite D call. The ends were cut back, 5 bases at V and 0 bases at J, with 11 bases in the middle. Germline lookup yields CDR1 SGHVS and CDR2 FQNEAQ. CDR3 length: 16 amino acids. This chain's CDR3 is CASSRYTSSYNSPLHF. As DNA, the CDR3 is TGTGCCAGCAGCCGCTACACGAGCTCCTATAATTCACCCCTCCACTTT. Complete variable domain (other parts from reference TRBV7-8 and TRBJ1-6): GAGVSQSPRYKVAKRGQDVALRCDPISGHVSLFWYQQALGQGPEFLTYFQNEAQLDKSGLPSDRFFAERPEGSVSTLKIQRTQQEDSAVYLCASSRYTSSYNSPLHFGNGTRLTVT.

J is TRBJ2-2 and V is TRBV28; the D is unclear. Germline V gene sequence: CDR1 MDHEN, CDR2 SYDVKM. V gave up 7 bases and J gave up 5 bases, with 14 bases separating them. CDR3 length equals 14 residues. Here the CDR3 DNA reads TGTGCCAGCACGTTGGGCAGTTGGACCGGGGAGCTGTTTTTT. Translation gives CASTLGSWTGELFF.

The V gene is TRBV18, the J gene TRBJ2-7; D might be TRBD2 (6 bases). V lost 3 bases and J 2 bases, leaving 11 bases between the germline ends. There are 14 residues in the CDR3. In germline, CDR1 is KGHSH, CDR2 LQKENI. In nucleotides, the CDR3 is TGTGCCAGCTCACCGGTTAGGGAGGCCTACGAGCAGTACTTC. This codes for CASSPVREAYEQYF. The complete variable domain, with remaining parts taken from reference TRBV18 and TRBJ2-7, reads NAGVMQNPRHLVRRRGQEARLRCSPMKGHSHVYWYRQLPEEGLKFMVYLQKENIIDESGMPKERFSAEFPKEGPSILRIQQVVRGDSAAYFCASSPVREAYEQYFGPGTRLTVT.

The V call is TRBV28, the J call TRBJ2-5; 9 nucleotides align to TRBD1. Looked up from germline, CDR1 is MDHEN and CDR2 is SYDVKM. The V and J ends lost 3 bases and 5 bases, in that order; junction bases with no gene match: 7. This CDR3 spans 15 amino acids. CDR3 DNA sequence: TGTGCCAGCAGTTTTTCGACAGGGGGATGGGAGACCCAGTACTTC. It specifies CASSFSTGGWETQYF.

This chain joins TRBV19 and TRBJ1-1, with TRBD1 matching 10 bases. The CDR3 spans 15 residues. The V and J ends lost 5 bases and 1 base, in that order; junction bases with no gene match: 4. Germline V gene lookup returns CDR1 LNHDA and CDR2 SQIVND (reference sequence). The CDR3 nucleotides are TGTGCCAGTAGTCCGAGGACAGGGGGGAACACTGAAGCTTTCTTT. It translates to CASSPRTGGNTEAFF.

V and J are TRBV28 and TRBJ2-7; no clear D. V was trimmed by 7 bases and J by 6 bases, leaving 16 bases between them. Germline lookup yields CDR1 MDHEN and CDR2 SYDVKM. The CDR3 is 13 amino acids. CDR3 nucleotide sequence: TGTGCCAGCACTTCCGACCCGCTGGGCGAGCAGTACTTC. Translated: CASTSDPLGEQYF. The variable domain in full, with the rest retrieved from reference TRBV28 and TRBJ2-7, is DVKVTQSSRYLVKRTGEKVFLECVQDMDHENMFWYRQDPGLGLRLIYFSYDVKMKEKGDIPEGYSVSREKKERFSLILESASTNQTSMYLCASTSDPLGEQYFGPGTRLTVT.

The chain uses TRBV5-1 and TRBJ2-1, with unresolved D. This CDR3 region has 15 residues. Per the germline V gene, CDR1 is SGHRS and CDR2 is YFSETQ. The V end lost 0 bases, the J end lost 5 bases, and 12 bases lay between the germline ends. The DNA for the CDR3 is TGCGCCAGCAGCTTGGCCCCGGGCAGCCACAATGAGCAGTTCTTC. This codes for CASSLAPGSHNEQFF.

V is TRBV6-6 and J is TRBJ2-3; 13 bases line up with TRBD2. CDR1 MNHNY and CDR2 SVGAGI come from the germline V gene (reference sequence). CDR3 length: 16 amino acids. The V gene end was trimmed by 4 bases and the J gene end by 7 bases; junction bases not matched to a gene: 8. CDR3 nucleotide sequence: TGTGCCAGCAGTTCCCTACTAGCGGGGGGGTCCCATACGCAGTATTTT. This gives the protein CASSSLLAGGSHTQYF.

The chain carries TRBV28 and TRBJ2-1; 7 bases line up with TRBD1. J was trimmed by 6 bases and V by 11 bases; bases with no gene match: 10. Germline loops: CDR1 MDHEN, CDR2 SYDVKM. This CDR3 has 13 residues. The CDR3 DNA sequence: TGTGCCCTCGGCCACAGGGGACGCAATGAGCAGTTCTTC. Its protein is CALGHRGRNEQFF.

This clone showed up just once. The V and J genes are TRBV9 and TRBJ2-1; weak D call: TRBD1 (5 bases). The CDR3 length is 14 residues. Trimming cost V 0 bases and J 4 bases, with 8 bases left between them. Germline CDR1 reads SGDLS; CDR2 reads YYNGEE. The CDR3 spells CASSVEGIYNEQFF. The CDR3 DNA sequence: TGTGCCAGCAGCGTAGAGGGGATATACAATGAGCAGTTCTTC. Based on the CDR3 plus reference TRBV9 and TRBJ2-1, the full variable domain is DSGVTQTPKHLITATGQRVTLRCSPRSGDLSVYWYQQSLDQGLQFLIQYYNGEERAKGNILERFSAQQFPDLHSELNLSSLELGDSALYFCASSVEGIYNEQFFGPGTRLTVL.

This clone was counted only a few times. The chain employs TRBV5-1 and TRBJ2-2; a weak D match, TRBD1 (5 bases). CDR1 SGHRS and CDR2 YFSETQ come from the germline V gene. This CDR3 spans 16 amino acids. With 1 base removed from V and 1 base from J, the gap between germline ends came to 11 bases. CDR3 DNA: TGCGCCAGCAGCTTGCGGCAGGGTCAGAACACCGGGGAGCTGTTTTTT. Protein: CASSLRQGQNTGELFF. Using reference TRBV5-1 and TRBJ2-2 for the parts outside the CDR3, the full variable domain is KAGVTQTPRYLIKTRGQQVTLSCSPISGHRSVSWYQQTPGQGLQFLFEYFSETQRNKGNFPGRFSGRQFSNSRSEMNVSTLELGDSALYLCASSLRQGQNTGELFFGEGSRLTVL.

This chain connects TRBV3-1 (or the pseudogene TRBV3-2) to TRBJ1-6, with 9 nucleotides matching TRBD1. V trimming: 3 bases; J trimming: 12 bases; junction bases outside the gene matches: 15. The CDR3 covers 17 residues. Germline loops: CDR1 LGHDT, CDR2 YNNKEL (reference sequence). The CDR3 reads CASSQDPTGGAGRPLHF. CDR3 coding DNA: TGTGCCAGCAGCCAGGATCCTACAGGGGGCGCGGGTCGACCCCTCCACTTT.

This sequence joins TRBV6-2 or TRBV6-3 and TRBJ1-3, with D maybe TRBD1 (5 bases). The germline V and J ends were trimmed by 0 bases and 4 bases, with 13 bases remaining between them. The CDR3 length is 16 residues. Germline CDR1 is MNHEY and CDR2 is SVGEGT. CDR3: CASSYSGATTGNTIYF. The DNA for the CDR3 is TGTGCCAGCAGTTACTCCGGGGCCACGACCGGAAACACCATATATTTT.

V and J are TRBV11-1 and TRBJ2-1; TRBD1 might be the D (6 bases). CDR1 is SGHAT, CDR2 FQDESV, per germline (reference sequence). This CDR3 contains 14 residues. Trimming removed 5 bases at V and 7 bases at J, with 15 bases between. The CDR3 region is CASSSQTGWNEQFF. CDR3 DNA sequence: TGTGCCAGCAGCAGTCAAACAGGGTGGAATGAGCAGTTCTTC.

The rearrangement uses TRBV12-3 or TRBV12-4 and TRBJ2-7; 10 bases match TRBD1. V gave up 6 bases and J gave up 6 bases; unmatched junction bases: 5. The length of the CDR3 is 13 residues. CDR3 DNA: TGTGCCAGCAGCAAGGGACAGGGGACCGAGCAGTACTTC. Translated: CASSKGQGTEQYF.

The chain's CDR3 is CASSSTGQGIDTQYF. The CDR3 DNA sequence: TGTGCCAGCAGCTCGACCGGCCAGGGGATAGATACGCAGTATTTT. V is TRBV7-7 and J is TRBJ2-3; D is possibly TRBD1 (6 bases). Trimming removed 4 bases from V and 5 bases from J, with 16 bases in between. The CDR3 extends over 15 amino acids. Germline V gene sequence: CDR1 SSHAT, CDR2 FNYEAQ (reference sequence).

This clone was detected a few times. The CDR3 protein is CASSTPGLRIEQFF. The CDR3 nucleotides read TGTGCCAGCAGCACTCCGGGACTCCGAATCGAGCAGTTCTTC. The rearrangement joins TRBV5-4 to TRBJ2-1, with D perhaps TRBD2 (6 bases). The germline V and J ends were trimmed by 4 bases and 10 bases, with 18 bases remaining between them. The CDR3 runs 14 residues. Germline V gene sequence: CDR1 SGHNT, CDR2 YYREEE (reference sequence).

The gene calls are TRBV7-9 and TRBJ1-2; D is ambiguous. This CDR3 comprises 12 residues. The ends were cut back, 3 bases at V and 10 bases at J, with 12 bases in the middle. Germline V gives CDR1 SEHNR, CDR2 FQNEAQ (reference sequence). CDR3 bases: TGTGCCAGCAGCTTTTCAGTGACGGACTACACCTTC. Protein product: CASSFSVTDYTF.